This TCR beta chain was profiled in a study of T cell responses to AZD1222 COVID-19 vaccine. Study results and caveats: Females made up more of the donors, who were largely white British, and clonal diversity may have come out too low. Spike-specific TCR breadth and depth went up after people got two AZD1222 doses. Sampling captured repertoires only after the peak T cell response.

The CDR3 is 15 residues long. The trim removed 5 bases at V and 0 bases at J, leaving 2 bases unmatched. In germline, CDR1 is SEHNR, CDR2 FQNEAQ (reference sequence). Details on this clone: No antigen is known for it.

Assay: immunoSEQ multiplex PCR; the TCRdb copy retains only in-frame clones and omits some. The data show just over 60,000 clones, roughly 70% seen once. The material was peripheral blood, obtained on day 0 of AZD1222 vaccination. This chain joins TRBV7-9 and TRBJ2-3, with TRBD2 matching 10 bases. This receptor was identified in an adult in good health. CDR3 sequence: CASSLSGGSTDTQYF. CDR3 in DNA: TGTGCCAGCAGCCTTAGCGGGGGGAGCACAGATACGCAGTATTTT.